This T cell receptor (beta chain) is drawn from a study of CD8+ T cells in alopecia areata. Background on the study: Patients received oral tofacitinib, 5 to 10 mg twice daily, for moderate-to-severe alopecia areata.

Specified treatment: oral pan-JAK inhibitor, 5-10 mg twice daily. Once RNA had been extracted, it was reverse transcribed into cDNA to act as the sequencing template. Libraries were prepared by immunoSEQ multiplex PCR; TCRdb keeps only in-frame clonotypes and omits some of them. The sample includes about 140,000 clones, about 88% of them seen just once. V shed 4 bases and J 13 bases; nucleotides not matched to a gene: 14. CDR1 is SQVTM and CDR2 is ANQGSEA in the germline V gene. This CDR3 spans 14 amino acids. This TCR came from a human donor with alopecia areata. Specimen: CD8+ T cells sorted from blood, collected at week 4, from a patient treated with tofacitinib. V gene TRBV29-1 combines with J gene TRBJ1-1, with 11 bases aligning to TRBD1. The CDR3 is CSVGGTGGGPGIFF. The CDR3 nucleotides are TGCAGCGTTGGAGGGACAGGGGGTGGGCCGGGGATTTTCTTT.